These 20 T cell receptor beta chains share one sample of origin, sequenced in a study of PD-1 blockade in classical Hodgkin lymphoma. Indicated time point: newly diagnosed, previously untreated cHL patient sample. TCRdb's copy holds only in-frame clones and misses some; the assay was immunoSEQ multiplex PCR. The sample includes over 60,000 clones, over 90% of them seen just once. Sequenced: peripheral blood mononuclear cells (PBMCs). The source of these receptors is a human donor with classical Hodgkin lymphoma.

The V and J genes are TRBV6-6 and TRBJ1-3, with 7 bases fitting TRBD1. J was trimmed by 8 bases and V by 6 bases; bases with no gene match: 13. Germline CDR1 and CDR2: MNHNY and SVGAGI (reference sequence). The CDR3 runs to 15 residues. CDR3 region: CASRAPERGLDTIYF. In nucleotides, the CDR3 is TGTGCCAGCAGGGCTCCCGAGAGGGGGCTAGACACCATATATTTT.

The chain links TRBV10-3 to TRBJ2-2, with TRBD2 identical over 9 bases. J gave up 0 bases and V 7 bases, and 6 bases lay outside the gene matches. There are 16 residues in the CDR3. Germline CDR1 reads ENHRY; CDR2 reads SYGVKD. CDR3 loop: CAIKPSGVANTGELFF. The DNA of the CDR3 is TGTGCCATCAAACCTAGCGGGGTCGCGAACACCGGGGAGCTGTTTTTT.

The chain uses TRBV2 and TRBJ1-6, with D uncertain. The CDR3 covers 12 residues. Deletions cut 6 bases from V and 9 bases from J, with 9 bases between. The V gene's germline CDR1 is SNHLY and CDR2 FYNNEI. CDR3 DNA: TGTGCCAGCAGCGCTGGATCTTCACCCCTCCACTTT. It codes for CASSAGSSPLHF.

The rearrangement joins TRBV19 to TRBJ1-3; no clear D gene. V was pared by 5 bases and J by 0 bases, with 17 bases between. The CDR3 has 17 residues. Per germline, CDR1 LNHDA and CDR2 SQIVND (reference sequence). In DNA form, the CDR3 reads TGTGCCAGTAGTCCCACGACGGCGGCGACCTCTGGAAACACCATATATTTT. Translated: CASSPTTAATSGNTIYF.

The chain employs TRBV12-2 and TRBJ2-7; TRBD2 was called by the table and not checked on the DNA. TRBV12-2 is a pseudogene segment. There are 13 residues in the CDR3. CDR3 residues: CARASGGIDEQYF. The CDR3 nucleotides are TGTGCAAGGGCTAGCGGGGGGATTGACGAGCAGTACTTC.

This chain links TRBV18 with TRBJ2-3, with D possibly TRBD2 on 6 matching bases. The CDR3 extends over 15 amino acids. The V end was cut by 1 base, the J end by 2 bases, with 10 bases between. Germline CDR1 KGHSH, CDR2 LQKENI. CDR3 sequence: CASSPLGGFTDTQYF. CDR3 DNA sequence: TGTGCCAGCTCACCACTTGGAGGGTTCACAGATACGCAGTATTTT.

V is TRBV7-2 and J is TRBJ2-4, with TRBD1 as a possible D gene (5 bases). Germline V lookup: CDR1 SGHTA, CDR2 FQGNSA. This CDR3 spans 14 amino acids. V was pared by 7 bases and J by 4 bases, with 14 bases between. CDR3 nucleotides: TGTGCCAGCATCCTTCAGGGAAGGAAAAACATTCAGTACTTC. Its protein product is CASILQGRKNIQYF. Full variable domain (remainder filled in from reference TRBV7-2 and TRBJ2-4): GAGVSQSPSNKVTEKGKDVELRCDPISGHTALYWYRQSLGQGLEFLIYFQGNSAPDKSGLPSDRFSAERTGGSVSTLTIQRTQQEDSAVYLCASILQGRKNIQYFGAGTRLSVL.

This chain uses TRBV7-3 with TRBJ1-2; D call uncertain. Germline values: CDR1 SGHTA, CDR2 FQGTGA. This CDR3 contains 12 residues. The V end was cut by 5 bases, the J end by 6 bases, with 10 bases between. The CDR3 is CASSASGHGYTF. Here the CDR3 DNA reads TGTGCCAGCAGCGCCTCGGGCCATGGCTACACCTTC.

This chain joins TRBV7-6 and TRBJ2-7, with TRBD2 matching over 12 bases. Per the germline V gene, CDR1 is SGHVS and CDR2 is FNYEAQ. The V and J ends lost 5 bases and 0 bases, in that order; junction bases with no gene match: 8. CDR3 length: 17 residues. CDR3 in DNA: TGTGCCAGCAGCCCCAGACTAGCGGGAGAACTCTCCTACGAGCAGTACTTC. It encodes CASSPRLAGELSYEQYF.

The chain has TRBV4-1 and TRBJ2-7; the D gene is possibly TRBD1 (5 bases). CDR1 MGHRA and CDR2 YSYEKL come from the germline V gene. V lost 9 bases and J lost 0, with 12 bases in between. The CDR3 has 13 residues. The CDR3 DNA sequence: TGCGCCAGTTCAGGGTTTAACTCCTACGAGCAGTACTTC. It is translated as CASSGFNSYEQYF.

The J gene is TRBJ2-5, the V gene TRBV5-1, with TRBD2 as a possible D gene (6 bases). Trimming left V 1 base short and J 2 bases short, with 9 bases between. CDR3 length equals 14 residues. Looked up from germline, CDR1 is SGHRS and CDR2 is YFSETQ. The CDR3 sequence is CASSLSAGQETQYF. CDR3 sequence (DNA): TGCGCCAGCAGCTTGTCGGCGGGGCAAGAGACCCAGTACTTC.

The genes are TRBV7-6 and TRBJ2-5, with D hard to call. V was clipped by 0 bases and J by 2 bases, with 10 bases between them. Germline loops: CDR1 SGHVS, CDR2 FNYEAQ. This CDR3 is built from 15 residues. CDR3 region: CASSLALRPQETQYF. The DNA for the CDR3 is TGTGCCAGCAGCTTAGCGTTGAGACCACAAGAGACCCAGTACTTC.

The chain employs TRBV9 and TRBJ1-3; D gene unclear. V lost 0 bases and J lost 0, with 4 bases in between. Germline assignment: CDR1 SGDLS and CDR2 YYNGEE. The CDR3 is 14 amino acids. CDR3 sequence: CASSVVGSGNTIYF. The CDR3 DNA follows: TGTGCCAGCAGCGTAGTAGGCTCTGGAAACACCATATATTTT.

The V call is TRBV9, the J call TRBJ2-3, with D perhaps TRBD1 (6 bases). This CDR3 is 16 amino acids long. The V end was cut by 5 bases, the J end by 2 bases, with 18 bases between. Germline V CDR1 and CDR2: SGDLS, YYNGEE. Here the CDR3 DNA reads TGTGCCAGCAGTCAGAAGGGGACACCAAACACAGATACGCAGTATTTT. Translating it yields CASSQKGTPNTDTQYF.

The chain links TRBV6-5 to TRBJ1-1; possibly TRBD1 for D (6 bases). V shed 4 bases and J shed 11 bases, with 17 bases lying between them. CDR1 and CDR2 (germline): MNHEY, SVGAGI. This CDR3 is 13 amino acids long. The CDR3 here is CASSSTRGSQAFF. CDR3 nucleotide sequence: TGTGCCAGCAGTTCTACCAGGGGCTCCCAGGCTTTCTTT.

Written as DNA, the CDR3 is TGTGCCAGCAGCTTAGGTAAGATAGGTGAGCAGTTCTTC. Its protein is CASSLGKIGEQFF. This chain connects TRBV7-2 to TRBJ2-1; D is unresolved. This CDR3 is built from 13 residues. Germline values: CDR1 SGHTA, CDR2 FQGNSA. The V gene lost 1 base and the J gene lost 9 bases, with 10 bases spanning the gap.

The chain recombines TRBV4-3 with TRBJ2-1; 10 nucleotides align to TRBD1. The CDR3 runs to 17 residues. Germline V gives CDR1 LGHNA, CDR2 YSLEER. Trimming at V came to 3 bases and at J to 4 bases, leaving 9 bases not matched to a gene. CDR3 DNA sequence: TGCGCCAGCAGCCAGAGACCGGGACAGGGGTCGTACAATGAGCAGTTCTTC. This gives the protein CASSQRPGQGSYNEQFF.

The V gene is TRBV28, the J gene TRBJ1-5; TRBD1 agrees at 7 bases. Germline V CDR1 and CDR2: MDHEN, SYDVKM. V trimming: 3 bases; J trimming: 0 bases; junction bases outside the gene matches: 23. The CDR3 spans 22 residues. The CDR3 nucleotides read TGTGCCAGCAGTTTTTGGGCGGGGATCGACAGGGAAAAGGGGTATAGCAATCAGCCCCAGCATTTT. Its translation is CASSFWAGIDREKGYSNQPQHF.

The J gene is TRBJ1-2, the V gene TRBV5-1, with a possible D match to TRBD1 (5 bases). The V gene's germline CDR1 is SGHRS and CDR2 YFSETQ. The CDR3 covers 11 residues. Trimming pared 4 bases from V and 4 bases from J, leaving 5 bases between. CDR3 in DNA: TGCGCCAGCAGCGGGGGCTATGGCTACACCTTC. It codes for CASSGGYGYTF.

The chain carries TRBV5-4 and TRBJ1-1, with D tentatively TRBD1 (6 bases). The CDR3 loop spans 15 amino acids. The germline V gene has CDR1 SGHNT and CDR2 YYREEE (reference sequence). V was cut by 1 base and J by 0 bases, with 10 bases left in between. CDR3 bases: TGTGCCAGCAGCTTGATCGGGACACTGAACACTGAAGCTTTCTTT. Translated: CASSLIGTLNTEAFF.